Listed below are T cell receptor beta chains from one sample, sequenced in a study of chemoradiotherapy in HPV16-positive cancers. Profiling relied on immunoSEQ multiplex PCR, and the TCRdb table lists in-frame clones only, not all of them. The table has approximately 11,000 clones, nearly 90% seen once. This material was acquired from a patient who underwent chemoradiotherapy. These receptor sequences come from a human donor with HPV-associated anogenital cancer. Each CDR3 is given with its conserved first and last residue. Each record gives: D gene, V gene, J gene, clone size, CDR3 protein, CDR3 DNA. D genes are given only for firm matches. Size is omitted from some rows. Given values are once, few, many or a class for expanded clones.

TRBD2,TRBV11-2,TRBJ2-1,.,CASSTIGTSGANEQFF,TGTGCCAGCAGCACCATTGGGACTAGCGGAGCCAATGAGCAGTTCTTC
TRBD1,TRBV6-1,TRBJ2-3,.,CASSLGQGRTDTQYF,TGTGCCAGCAGCCTAGGACAGGGCCGCACAGATACGCAGTATTTT
.,TRBV7-2,TRBJ2-2,.,CASSLGVITGELFF,TGTGCCAGCAGCTTAGGGGTCATCACCGGGGAGCTGTTTTTT
.,TRBV6-1,TRBJ2-3,.,CASNVDSPSTDTQYF,TGTGCCAGCAACGTGGACAGCCCGAGCACAGATACGCAGTATTTT
TRBD2,TRBV4-1,TRBJ2-3,.,CASSPTSPAKDTQYF,TGCGCCAGCAGCCCGACTAGCCCAGCTAAAGATACGCAGTATTTT
.,TRBV7-9,TRBJ1-5,once,CASSINSQPQHF,TGTGCCAGCAGCATAAACAGCCAGCCCCAGCATTTT
.,TRBV2,TRBJ1-1,.,CASSDYETKNTEAFF,TGTGCCAGCAGTGATTACGAGACAAAGAACACTGAAGCTTTCTTT
.,TRBV5-1,TRBJ1-2,.,CASSLNNNYGYTF,TGCGCCAGCAGCTTGAACAACAACTATGGCTACACCTTC
.,TRBV7-9,TRBJ1-1,.,CASSSRFAMNTEAFF,TGTGCCAGCAGCTCCCGGTTCGCCATGAACACTGAAGCTTTCTTT
.,TRBV29-1,TRBJ1-2,.,CSAKPGAMGSYGYTF,TGCAGCGCCAAACCAGGGGCCATGGGATCCTATGGCTACACCTTC
.,TRBV19,TRBJ1-2,.,CASSPGAYGYTF,TGTGCCAGTAGCCCAGGGGCCTATGGCTACACCTTC
.,TRBV18,TRBJ1-1,.,CASSQVSGNTEAFF,TGTGCCAGCTCACAGGTATCCGGGAACACTGAAGCTTTCTTT
.,TRBV2,TRBJ1-2,.,CASSVDTGYGYTF,TGTGCCAGCAGTGTGGACACAGGCTATGGCTACACCTTC
.,TRBV7-6,TRBJ2-6,.,CASSPTDFSGANVLTF,TGTGCCAGCAGCCCGACAGATTTCTCTGGGGCCAACGTCCTGACTTTC
TRBD1,TRBV5-1,TRBJ1-2,.,CASSRGGQGLGYRYTF,TGCGCCAGCAGCCGGGGGGGACAGGGATTGGGATATCGCTACACCTTC
.,TRBV4-2,TRBJ2-7,few,CASSQELSTTYEQYF,TGTGCCAGCAGCCAAGAACTGTCCACCACCTACGAGCAGTACTTC
.,TRBV5-8,TRBJ1-5,few,CASSLRQGNQPQHF,TGTGCCAGCAGCTTGAGGCAGGGAAATCAGCCCCAGCATTTT
TRBD2,TRBV6-1,TRBJ2-3,.,CASSERGTLDTQYF,TGTGCCAGCAGTGAGCGGGGGACCCTAGATACGCAGTATTTT
.,TRBV2,TRBJ2-7,.,CASIGVYEQYF,TGTGCCAGCATTGGGGTGTACGAGCAGTACTTC
.,TRBV7-6,TRBJ1-3,.,CASSSLDSSGNTIYF,TGTGCCAGCAGCTCTTTAGACAGTTCTGGAAACACCATATATTTT
.,TRBV19,TRBJ2-7,.,CASSNGGLYEQYF,TGTGCCAGTAGCAACGGGGGACTCTACGAGCAGTACTTC
TRBD1,TRBV6-5,TRBJ2-1,.,CASSYSGGVEQFF,TGTGCCAGCAGTTACTCAGGGGGCGTGGAGCAGTTCTTC
.,TRBV19,TRBJ1-4,.,CASSETGGGEKLFF,TGTGCCAGTAGTGAGACAGGTGGAGGTGAAAAACTGTTTTTT
.,TRBV30,TRBJ2-7,.,CAWSVGTHEQYF,TGTGCCTGGAGTGTGGGGACCCACGAGCAGTACTTC
.,TRBV30,TRBJ1-2,once,CAWSGAGTPYGYTF,TGTGCCTGGAGTGGGGCAGGGACCCCCTATGGCTACACCTTC
.,TRBV19,TRBJ1-5,.,CASSPPHQPQHF,TGTGCCAGTAGTCCCCCCCATCAGCCCCAGCATTTT
TRBD1,TRBV7-9,TRBJ1-3,.,CASSRTGSTIYF,TGTGCCAGCAGCCGGACAGGGAGCACCATATATTTT
.,TRBV5-1,TRBJ2-7,.,CASSPGYEQYF,TGCGCCAGCAGCCCGGGTTACGAGCAGTACTTC
TRBD2,TRBV5-1,TRBJ2-7,.,CASSWNPTSGGVYEQYF,TGCGCCAGCAGCTGGAATCCGACTAGCGGGGGAGTCTACGAGCAGTACTTC
.,TRBV11-3,TRBJ2-2,.,CASSLGGRDTGELFF,TGTGCCAGCAGCTTAGGAGGGAGAGACACCGGGGAGCTGTTTTTT
TRBD1,TRBV7-2,TRBJ1-1,once,CASSVQGAGTEAFF,TGTGCCAGCAGCGTACAGGGGGCTGGGACTGAAGCTTTCTTT
TRBD1,TRBV15,TRBJ1-1,.,CATSNDRVNTEAFF,TGTGCCACCAGCAACGACAGGGTGAACACTGAAGCTTTCTTT
.,TRBV11-2,TRBJ2-3,.,CASSLEGRGTDTQYF,TGTGCCAGCAGCTTAGAGGGGAGAGGCACAGATACGCAGTATTTT
TRBD1,TRBV29-1,TRBJ1-2,few,CSDRDRGRVGGYTF,TGCAGCGACCGGGACAGGGGGCGAGTTGGGGGCTACACCTTC
TRBD1,TRBV5-1,TRBJ2-5,.,CASSPTGAQETQYF,TGCGCCAGCAGCCCTACAGGGGCGCAAGAGACCCAGTACTTC
.,TRBV4-2,TRBJ2-6,.,CASSQESVFGANVLTF,TGTGCCAGCAGCCAAGAATCGGTTTTTGGGGCCAACGTCCTGACTTTC
TRBD1,TRBV9,TRBJ1-6,.,CASSAIISGTGDSPLHF,TGTGCCAGCAGCGCGATTATCTCCGGGACAGGAGATTCACCCCTCCACTTT
.,TRBV25-1,TRBJ2-3,.,CASSDPKYRSASTDTQYF,TGTGCCAGCAGTGACCCTAAATACAGATCAGCTAGCACAGATACGCAGTATTTT
.,TRBV4-2,TRBJ2-7,.,CASSQASSYEQYF,TGTGCCAGCAGCCAAGCCAGCTCCTACGAGCAGTACTTC
.,TRBV7-2,TRBJ2-2,.,CASSQQDPGTGELFF,TGTGCCAGCAGCCAACAGGACCCGGGCACCGGGGAGCTGTTTTTT
.,TRBV2,TRBJ1-5,few,CASTEDLGQPQHF,TGTGCCAGCACTGAGGATTTGGGTCAGCCCCAGCATTTT
.,TRBV27,TRBJ1-2,.,CASSLLASGTNYGYTF,TGTGCCAGCAGTTTATTGGCGTCAGGCACTAACTATGGCTACACCTTC
.,TRBV5-8,TRBJ1-5,.,CASSLGSGSRPNQPQHF,TGTGCCAGCAGCTTGGGGTCCGGGAGTAGGCCCAATCAGCCCCAGCATTTT
TRBD2,TRBV7-3,TRBJ2-5,.,CASSPSGSGGQETQYF,TGTGCCAGCAGCCCCTCGGGTAGCGGGGGTCAAGAGACCCAGTACTTC
TRBD1,TRBV6-1,TRBJ2-1,.,CASRLRDRGFNEQFF,TGTGCCAGCAGATTACGGGACAGGGGCTTCAATGAGCAGTTCTTC
.,TRBV7-6,TRBJ2-7,.,CASSPWGTASSYEQYF,TGTGCCAGCAGCCCATGGGGGACGGCTAGCTCCTACGAGCAGTACTTC
.,TRBV6-6,TRBJ1-3,.,CASSYLTGRGNTIYF,TGTGCCAGCAGTTACTTAACAGGGAGAGGAAACACCATATATTTT
.,TRBV5-4,TRBJ2-5,once,CASTYLGGRDGTQYF,TGTGCCAGCACCTATCTCGGGGGGCGGGACGGGACCCAGTACTTC
.,TRBV27,TRBJ1-2,.,CASSLSRDTLKLF,TGTGCCAGCAGTTTATCCAGGGACACACTCAAGCTCTTC
.,TRBV2,TRBJ1-5,.,CASSNPNQPQHF,TGTGCCAGCAGCAACCCCAATCAGCCCCAGCATTTT
.,TRBV4-2,TRBJ1-4,.,CASSQWKTGNEKLFF,TGTGCCAGCAGCCAATGGAAAACAGGGAATGAAAAACTGTTTTTT
.,TRBV30,TRBJ1-2,.,CGSGTYGYTF,TGTGGCTCGGGGACCTATGGCTACACCTTC
.,TRBV7-7,TRBJ2-7,.,CASSLDQGREQYF,TGTGCTAGCAGCTTAGACCAGGGGCGCGAGCAGTACTTC
.,TRBV30,TRBJ1-5,.,CAWSLGENQPQHF,TGTGCCTGGAGTTTAGGGGAAAATCAGCCCCAGCATTTT
.,TRBV15,TRBJ2-2,.,CATRNRSNTGELFF,TGTGCCACCAGGAACAGATCGAACACCGGGGAGCTGTTTTTT
.,TRBV7-9,TRBJ1-2,.,CASSLATAFDGYTF,TGTGCCAGCAGCTTAGCTACGGCTTTTGATGGCTACACCTTC